These 12 T cell receptor beta chains originate from one sample sequenced in a study of neurological immune-mediated disorders (dated by TCRdb to between 2018 and 2021). The receptor library was made with 5' RACE. The sequencing machine was an Illumina HiSeq 2500. TCRdb reran the public reads through fastp at Q25 and MiXCR, keeping productive beta chains. When rows share a CDR3 protein, they turn into one entry using the most common DNA and genes. This sample holds about 99,000 distinct CDR3 sequences; 11% were observed only once. The leading ten clones occupy approximately 3.3% of the sample. This specimen's time point label, per the study, means: longitudinal time-point 3. Specimen: PBMCs. Source of these receptors: a female donor with HTLV-1-associated myelopathy (HAM/TSP).

There are a few counts of this clonotype. This chain uses TRBV7-8 with TRBJ2-3; D is undetermined. Trimming removed 2 bases at V and 9 bases at J, with 9 bases between. The CDR3 has 12 residues. The germline V gene has CDR1 SGHVS and CDR2 FQNEAQ. CDR3 sequence (DNA): TGTGCCAGCAGCTTATTGGGAATGACGCAGTATTTT. It specifies CASSLLGMTQYF. Using reference TRBV7-8 and TRBJ2-3 for the parts outside the CDR3, the full variable domain is GAGVSQSPRYKVAKRGQDVALRCDPISGHVSLFWYQQALGQGPEFLTYFQNEAQLDKSGLPSDRFFAERPEGSVSTLKIQRTQQEDSAVYLCASSLLGMTQYFGPGTRLTVL.

As for this clonotype: Given a much more abundant clone one base away, this may be a read error. The chain combines TRBV5-1 with TRBJ2-4; D remains unclear. V was trimmed by 5 bases and J by 4 bases, leaving 13 bases between them. CDR3 length: 14 residues. Per the germline V gene, CDR1 is SGHRS and CDR2 is YFSETQ. The CDR3 DNA reads TGCGCCAGCAGTTCTAAAAGTGAGAAAAACATTCAGTACTTC. It is translated as CASSSKSEKNIQYF.

The table lists this clonotype with many counts. The chain is built from TRBV20-1 and TRBJ2-7, with D maybe TRBD1 (6 bases). Looked up from germline, CDR1 is DFQATT and CDR2 is SNEGSKA (reference sequence). This CDR3 is 14 amino acids long. The germline V and J ends were trimmed by 3 bases and 2 bases, with 14 bases remaining between them. The CDR3 DNA reads TGCAGTGCTAGTAGTTTACAGGGAGCCTACGAGCAGTACTTC. Amino acid sequence: CSASSLQGAYEQYF.

The sample holds many counts of this clonotype. The chain recombines TRBV6-5 with TRBJ2-7; a possible D gene is TRBD1 (6 bases). Germline lookup yields CDR1 MNHEY and CDR2 SVGAGI. V was pared by 5 bases and J by 0 bases, with 11 bases between. CDR3 size: 14 residues. The CDR3 loop reads CASSTRDNSYEQYF. Here the CDR3 DNA reads TGTGCCAGCAGTACCCGGGACAACTCCTACGAGCAGTACTTC.

The V and J genes are TRBV25-1 and TRBJ2-3; 8 bases agree with TRBD1. The junction had 6 bases not matched to a gene; V was cut back by 4 bases and J by 0 bases. The CDR3 contains 16 residues. Germline lookup yields CDR1 MGHDK and CDR2 SYGVNS. CDR3 DNA: TGTGCCAGCAGTGCCCGACAGGGGTTAAGCACAGATACGCAGTATTTT. Amino acids: CASSARQGLSTDTQYF.

For this clonotype: This may stem from a read error, because a much larger clone lies one nucleotide away. The CDR3 here is CAISQDTASYNEQFF. CDR3 in DNA: TGCGCCATCAGCCAGGACACGGCCTCCTACAATGAGCAGTTCTTC. The chain couples TRBV4-1 to TRBJ2-1, with D possibly matching TRBD1 (5 bases). This CDR3 region has 15 residues. The germline V gene has CDR1 MGHRA and CDR2 YSYEKL.

Here the CDR3 reads CASSQEAGAAMETQYF. CDR3 nucleotides: TGCGCCAGCAGCCAAGAGGCGGGGGCCGCAATGGAGACCCAGTACTTC. The chain has TRBV4-1 and TRBJ2-5; D possibly corresponds to TRBD2 (7 bases). The germline V and J ends were trimmed by 0 bases and 5 bases, with 16 bases remaining between them. There are 16 residues in the CDR3. Germline CDR1 reads MGHRA; CDR2 reads YSYEKL.

This clonotype was observed many times. This rearrangement joins TRBV11-2 to TRBJ2-1; TRBD1 is a possible D gene (7 bases). CDR1 SGHAT and CDR2 FQNNGV come from the germline V gene. This CDR3 contains 14 residues. Trimming shortened V by 5 bases and J by 9 bases, and 17 bases separated the two germline ends. The DNA of the CDR3 is TGTGCCAGCAGCCCGACTCTCCAGGGGGGTGAGCAGTTCTTC. Encoded protein: CASSPTLQGGEQFF.

This clonotype showed up just once. A read error is possible here, since a much larger clone lies one base away. The J gene is TRBJ2-2, the V gene TRBV7-9; 7 bases are shared with TRBD1. The CDR3 runs 15 residues. Germline CDR1 SEHNR, CDR2 FQNEAQ (reference sequence). The CDR3 here is CASSLLQGNDGVLFF. As DNA, the CDR3 is TGTGCCAGCAGCTTACTACAGGGGAATGACGGGGTGCTGTTTTTT. Combining the CDR3 with reference TRBV7-9 and TRBJ2-2 gives the whole variable domain DTGVSQNPRHKITKRGQNVTFRCDPISEHNRLYWYRQTLGQGPEFLTYFQNEAQLEKSRLLSDRFSAERPKGSFSTLEIQRTEQGDSAMYLCASSLLQGNDGVLFFGEGSRLTVL.

At least ten counts were recorded for this clonotype. The rearrangement links TRBV20-1 to TRBJ1-1; D gene unclear. This CDR3 contains 10 residues. Trimming pared 6 bases from V and 0 bases from J, leaving 2 bases between. Germline CDR1 reads DFQATT; CDR2 reads SNEGSKA (reference sequence). CDR3 protein: CSAVNTEAFF. The DNA for the CDR3 is TGCAGTGCGGTGAACACTGAAGCTTTCTTT.

This clonotype came up many times. DNA of the CDR3: TGTGCCAGCAGCTTCGAGGTGTCAGGCTCTTCTGGAAACACCATATATTTT. Its protein is CASSFEVSGSSGNTIYF. The V call is TRBV7-9, the J call TRBJ1-3; no definite D call. The CDR3 has 17 residues. With 3 bases removed from V and 1 base from J, the gap between germline ends came to 16 bases. CDR1 SEHNR and CDR2 FQNEAQ come from the germline V gene (reference sequence).

This clonotype has ten or more counts. This sequence joins TRBV7-2 and TRBJ2-3; TRBD2 aligns across 11 bases. V was pared by 5 bases and J by 5 bases, with 6 bases of the junction left unmatched. Looked up from germline, CDR1 is SGHTA and CDR2 is FQGNSA. CDR3 length: 15 amino acids. CDR3 nucleotide sequence: TGTGCCAGCAGCGTCACTAGCGGGGGTGGAGATACGCAGTATTTT. Protein product: CASSVTSGGGDTQYF.